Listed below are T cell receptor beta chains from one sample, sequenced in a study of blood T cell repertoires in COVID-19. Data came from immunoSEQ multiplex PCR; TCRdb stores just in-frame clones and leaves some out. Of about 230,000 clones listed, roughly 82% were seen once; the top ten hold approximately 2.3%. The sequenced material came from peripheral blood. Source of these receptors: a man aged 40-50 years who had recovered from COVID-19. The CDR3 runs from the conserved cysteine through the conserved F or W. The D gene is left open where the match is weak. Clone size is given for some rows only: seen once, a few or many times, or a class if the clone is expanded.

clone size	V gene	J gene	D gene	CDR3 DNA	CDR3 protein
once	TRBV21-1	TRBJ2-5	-	TGTGCCAGCAGCAGCCTCTCGAAGGGGACTATTATGGAGGAGACCCAGTACTTC	CASSSLSKGTIMEETQYF
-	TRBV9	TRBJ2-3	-	TGTGCCAGCAGCGTAGGAGCTCAGGAAACCACAGATACGCAGTATTTT	CASSVGAQETTDTQYF
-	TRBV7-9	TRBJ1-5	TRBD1	TGTGCCAGCAGCCCCACAGGGGGCGGTCAGCCCCAGCATTTT	CASSPTGGGQPQHF
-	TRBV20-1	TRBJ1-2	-	TGCAGTGCTGGGCTAGCCGGGACTAAAACCTTC	CSAGLAGTKTF
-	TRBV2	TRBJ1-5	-	TGTGCCAGCAGTGCAAGTCAGGGTGAGCAGCCCCAGCATTTT	CASSASQGEQPQHF
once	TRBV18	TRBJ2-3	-	TGTGCCAGCTCACCCCCTTCTTCCCCAGATACGCAGTATTTT	CASSPPSSPDTQYF
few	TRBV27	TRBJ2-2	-	TGTGCCAGCAGTCGACATGGACGGGAGAACACCGGGGAGCTGTTTTTT	CASSRHGRENTGELFF
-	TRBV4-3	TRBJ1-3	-	TGCGCCAGCAGCCAAGAGAGGAGATTAACCTCTGGAAACACCATATATTTT	CASSQERRLTSGNTIYF
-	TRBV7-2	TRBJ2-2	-	TGTGCCAGCAGAAGGGAGGCCGGGGAGCTGTTTTTT	CASRREAGELFF
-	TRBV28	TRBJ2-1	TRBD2	TGTGCCAGCAGGACTAGCGGGAAGGATGAGCAGTTCTTC	CASRTSGKDEQFF
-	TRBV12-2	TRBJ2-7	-	TGTGCAAGTCGCTTAGGGGAGCGGGAGGGTTCCTACGAGCAGTACTTC	CASRLGEREGSYEQYF
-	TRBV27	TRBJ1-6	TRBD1	TGTGCCAGCAGCGACAGGGGGCCGTCACCCCTCCACTTT	CASSDRGPSPLHF
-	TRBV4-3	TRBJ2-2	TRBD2	TGCGCCAGCAGCCAAGATGTGGCGGGGGGGAACACCGGGGAGCTGTTTTTT	CASSQDVAGGNTGELFF
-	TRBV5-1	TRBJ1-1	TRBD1	TGCGCCAGCAGCTCCGCAAACAGGGGTACTGAAGCTTTCTTT	CASSSANRGTEAFF
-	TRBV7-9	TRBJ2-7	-	TGTGCCAGCAGCGATGATCTCGACAGACACGAGCAGTACTTC	CASSDDLDRHEQYF
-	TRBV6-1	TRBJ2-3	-	TGTGCCAGCAGGTATGGGCCGGCCGCAGATACGCAGTATTTT	CASRYGPAADTQYF
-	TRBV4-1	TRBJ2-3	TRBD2	TGCGCCAGCAGCCCTCGTTTAGCGGGAGACACAGATACGCAGTATTTT	CASSPRLAGDTDTQYF
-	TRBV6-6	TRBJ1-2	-	TGTGCCAGCAGACAGGGTTCGAACTATGGCTACACCTTC	CASRQGSNYGYTF
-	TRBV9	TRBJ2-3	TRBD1	TGTGCCAGCAGCATTGGACAGGGTAGCACAGATACGCAGTATTTT	CASSIGQGSTDTQYF
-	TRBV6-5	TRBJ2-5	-	TGTGCCAGCAGCCCCGGCCGGGGGGCAGAGACCCAGTACTTC	CASSPGRGAETQYF
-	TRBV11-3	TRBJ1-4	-	TGTGCCAGCAGCTTGACAGGCGAGAACTTCATAAATGAAAAACTGTTTTTT	CASSLTGENFINEKLFF
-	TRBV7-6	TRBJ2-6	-	TGTGCCAGCAGCCTAGAGCAGGTTCTCTCCTCTGGGGCCAACGTCCTGACTTTC	CASSLEQVLSSGANVLTF
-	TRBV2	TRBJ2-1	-	TGTGCCGGGAGGAGTATGGATGAGCAGTTCTTC	CAGRSMDEQFF
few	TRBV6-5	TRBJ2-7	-	TGTGCCGTCCGGGGAGGAAACTACGAGCAGTACTTC	CAVRGGNYEQYF
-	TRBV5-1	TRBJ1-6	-	TGCGCCAGCAGCCGCAGGGAGGACAATTCACCCCTCCACTTT	CASSRREDNSPLHF
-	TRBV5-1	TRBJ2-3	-	TGCGCCAGCAGCTTGGGTGGGCAGGGGGGAGAAGATACGCAGTATTTT	CASSLGGQGGEDTQYF
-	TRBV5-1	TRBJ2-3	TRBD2	TGCGCCAGCAGCCGCGGGAGGTCGTCAGATACGCAGTATTTT	CASSRGRSSDTQYF
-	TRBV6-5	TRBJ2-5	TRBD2	TGTGCCAGCAGCCTCTCTCTAGCGGGGCAAGAGACCCAGTACTTC	CASSLSLAGQETQYF